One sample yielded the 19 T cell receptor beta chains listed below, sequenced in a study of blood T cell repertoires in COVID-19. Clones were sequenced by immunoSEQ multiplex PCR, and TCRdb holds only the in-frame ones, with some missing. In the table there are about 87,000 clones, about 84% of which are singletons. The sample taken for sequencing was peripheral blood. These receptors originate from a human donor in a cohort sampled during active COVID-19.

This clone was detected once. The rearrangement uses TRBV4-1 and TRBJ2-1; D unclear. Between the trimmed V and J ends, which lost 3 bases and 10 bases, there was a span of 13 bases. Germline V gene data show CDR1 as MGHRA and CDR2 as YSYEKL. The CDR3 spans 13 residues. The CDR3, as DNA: TGCGCCAGCAGCCAGGATAGGCGGTGGGAGCAGTTCTTC. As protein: CASSQDRRWEQFF.

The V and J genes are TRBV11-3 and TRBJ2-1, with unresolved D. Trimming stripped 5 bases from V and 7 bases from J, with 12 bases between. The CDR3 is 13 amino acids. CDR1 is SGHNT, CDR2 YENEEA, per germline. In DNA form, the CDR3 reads TGTGCCAGCAGCACCGTTCCAGTGAATGAGCAGTTCTTC. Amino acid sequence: CASSTVPVNEQFF.

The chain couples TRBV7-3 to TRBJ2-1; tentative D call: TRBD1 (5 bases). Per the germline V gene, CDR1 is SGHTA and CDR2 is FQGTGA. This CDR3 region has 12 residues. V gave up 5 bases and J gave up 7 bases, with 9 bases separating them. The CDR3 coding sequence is TGTGCCAGCAGCCGAGACAGTAATGAGCAGTTCTTC. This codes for CASSRDSNEQFF.

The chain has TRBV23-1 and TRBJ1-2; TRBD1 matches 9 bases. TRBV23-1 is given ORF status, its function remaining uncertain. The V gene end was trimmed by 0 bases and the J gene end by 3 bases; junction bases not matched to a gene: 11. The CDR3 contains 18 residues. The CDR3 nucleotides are TGCGCCAGCAGTCAATCAGGATTCGGACAGGGGACTGACTATGGCTACACCTTC. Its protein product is CASSQSGFGQGTDYGYTF.

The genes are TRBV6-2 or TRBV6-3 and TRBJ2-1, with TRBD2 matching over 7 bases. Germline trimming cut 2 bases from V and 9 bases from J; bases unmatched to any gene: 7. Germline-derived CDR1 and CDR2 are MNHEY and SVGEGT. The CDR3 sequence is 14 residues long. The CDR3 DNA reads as TGTGCCAGCAGTTACAGCGGGATCAGAGGTGAGCAGTTCTTC. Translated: CASSYSGIRGEQFF.

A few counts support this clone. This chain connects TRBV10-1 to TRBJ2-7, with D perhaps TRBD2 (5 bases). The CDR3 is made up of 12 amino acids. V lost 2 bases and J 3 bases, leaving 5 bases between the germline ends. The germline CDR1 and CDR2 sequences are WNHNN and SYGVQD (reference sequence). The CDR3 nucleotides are TGCGCCAGCAGTGAGCGGGGCTACGAGCAGTACTTC. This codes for CASSERGYEQYF.

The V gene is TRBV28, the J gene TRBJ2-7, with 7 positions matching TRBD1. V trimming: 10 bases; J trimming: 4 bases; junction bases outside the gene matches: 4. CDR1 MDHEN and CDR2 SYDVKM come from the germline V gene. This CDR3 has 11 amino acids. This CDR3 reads CATETGYEQYF. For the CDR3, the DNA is TGTGCCACGGAGACAGGGTACGAGCAGTACTTC.

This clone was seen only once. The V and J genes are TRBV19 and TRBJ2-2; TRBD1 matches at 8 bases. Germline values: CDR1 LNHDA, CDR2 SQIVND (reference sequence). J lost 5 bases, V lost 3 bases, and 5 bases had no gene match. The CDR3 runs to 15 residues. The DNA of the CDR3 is TGTGCCAGTAGTATGCAGGGGGCTCGAACCGGGGAGCTGTTTTTT. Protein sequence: CASSMQGARTGELFF.

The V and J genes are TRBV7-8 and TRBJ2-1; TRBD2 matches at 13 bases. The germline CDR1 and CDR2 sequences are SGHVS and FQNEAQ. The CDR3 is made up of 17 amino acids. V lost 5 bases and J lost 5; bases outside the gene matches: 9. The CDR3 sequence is CASSTLATSGRHNEQFF. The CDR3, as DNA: TGTGCCAGCAGCACACTAGCGACTAGCGGGAGGCACAATGAGCAGTTCTTC.

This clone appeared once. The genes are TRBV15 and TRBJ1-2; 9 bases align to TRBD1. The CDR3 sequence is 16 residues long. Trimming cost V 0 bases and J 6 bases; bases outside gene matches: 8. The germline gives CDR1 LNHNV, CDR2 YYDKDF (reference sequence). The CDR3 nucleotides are TGTGCCACCAGCAGAGACGCGACAGGGGGACCGGATGGCTACACCTTC. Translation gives CATSRDATGGPDGYTF. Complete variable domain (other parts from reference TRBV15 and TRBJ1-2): DAMVIQNPRYQVTQFGKPVTLSCSQTLNHNVMYWYQQKSSQAPKLLFHYYDKDFNNEADTPDNFQSRRPNTSFCFLDIRSPGLGDTAMYLCATSRDATGGPDGYTFGSGTRLTVV.

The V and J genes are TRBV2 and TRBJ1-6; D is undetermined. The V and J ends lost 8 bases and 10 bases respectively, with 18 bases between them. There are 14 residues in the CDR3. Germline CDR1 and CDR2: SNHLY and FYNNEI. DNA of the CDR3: TGTGCCAGCTCCGTTCGTGCCGGGGAGTCACCCCTCCACTTT. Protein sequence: CASSVRAGESPLHF.

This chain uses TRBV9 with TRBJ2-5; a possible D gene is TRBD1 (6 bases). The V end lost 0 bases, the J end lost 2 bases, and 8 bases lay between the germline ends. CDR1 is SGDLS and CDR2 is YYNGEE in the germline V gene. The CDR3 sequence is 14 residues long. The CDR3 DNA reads TGTGCCAGCAGCGTAGAGGACAGACAAGAGACCCAGTACTTC. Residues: CASSVEDRQETQYF.

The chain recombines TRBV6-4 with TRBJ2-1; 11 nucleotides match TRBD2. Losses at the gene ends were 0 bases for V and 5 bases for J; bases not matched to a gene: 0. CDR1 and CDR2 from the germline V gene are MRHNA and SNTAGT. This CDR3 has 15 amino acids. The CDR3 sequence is CASSDSTSGDNEQFF. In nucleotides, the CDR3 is TGTGCCAGCAGTGACTCGACTAGCGGGGACAATGAGCAGTTCTTC.

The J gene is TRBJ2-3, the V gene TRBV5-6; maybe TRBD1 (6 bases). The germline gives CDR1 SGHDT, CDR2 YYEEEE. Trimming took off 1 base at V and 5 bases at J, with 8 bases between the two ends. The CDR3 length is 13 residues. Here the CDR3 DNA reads TGTGCCAGCAGCTTGAAGGGGGAAGATACGCAGTATTTT. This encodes CASSLKGEDTQYF.

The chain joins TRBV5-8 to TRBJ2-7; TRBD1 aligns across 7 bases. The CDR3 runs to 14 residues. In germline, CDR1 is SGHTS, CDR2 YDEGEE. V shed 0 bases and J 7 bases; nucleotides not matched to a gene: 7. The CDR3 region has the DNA TGTGCCAGCAGCTTGGAGGGGGCCTCGGATGAGCAGTACTTC. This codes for CASSLEGASDEQYF. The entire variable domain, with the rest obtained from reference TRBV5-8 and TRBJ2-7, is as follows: EAGVTQSPTHLIKTRGQQATLRCSPISGHTSVYWYQQALGLGLQFLLWYDEGEERNRGNFPPRFSGRQFPNYSSELNVNALELEDSALYLCASSLEGASDEQYFGPGTRLTVT.

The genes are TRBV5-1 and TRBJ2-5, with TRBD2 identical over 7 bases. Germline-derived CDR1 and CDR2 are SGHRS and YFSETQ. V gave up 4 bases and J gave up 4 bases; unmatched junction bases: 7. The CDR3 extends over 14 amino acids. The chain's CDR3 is CASSPTGGPETQYF. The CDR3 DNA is TGCGCCAGCAGCCCAACGGGGGGTCCAGAGACCCAGTACTTC. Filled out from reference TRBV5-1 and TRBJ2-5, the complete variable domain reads KAGVTQTPRYLIKTRGQQVTLSCSPISGHRSVSWYQQTPGQGLQFLFEYFSETQRNKGNFPGRFSGRQFSNSRSEMNVSTLELGDSALYLCASSPTGGPETQYFGPGTRLLVL.

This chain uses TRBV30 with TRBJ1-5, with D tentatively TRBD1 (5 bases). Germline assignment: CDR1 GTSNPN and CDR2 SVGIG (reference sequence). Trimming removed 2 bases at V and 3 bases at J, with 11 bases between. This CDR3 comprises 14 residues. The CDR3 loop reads CAWSYKGNNQPQHF. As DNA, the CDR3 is TGTGCCTGGAGTTATAAGGGGAACAATCAGCCCCAGCATTTT.

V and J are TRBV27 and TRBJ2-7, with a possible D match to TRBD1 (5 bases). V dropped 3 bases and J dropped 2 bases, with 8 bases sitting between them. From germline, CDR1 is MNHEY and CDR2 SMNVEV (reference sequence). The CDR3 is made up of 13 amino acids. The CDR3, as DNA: TGTGCCAGCAGTTTGTCAGGGCCCTACGAGCAGTACTTC. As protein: CASSLSGPYEQYF.

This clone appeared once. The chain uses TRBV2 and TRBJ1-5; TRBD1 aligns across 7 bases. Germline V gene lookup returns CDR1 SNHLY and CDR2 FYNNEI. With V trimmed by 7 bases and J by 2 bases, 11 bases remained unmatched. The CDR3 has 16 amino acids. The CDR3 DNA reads TGTGCCAGCACCGGAGGTTCAGGACAGGGCAATCAGCCCCAGCATTTT. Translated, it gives CASTGGSGQGNQPQHF.